This T cell receptor beta chain came from a study of CD8 T cells in Susac syndrome. Overall study: Patients with Susac syndrome were therapy-naive, treated with corticosteroids, or treated with intravenous immunoglobulin alone when blood was collected.

Reverse transcription of about 0.5 to 1 ug RNA used random hexamers. Amplification of TCR beta CDR3 used immunoSEQ multiplex PCR across 54 Vbeta and 13 Jbeta. From the immunoSEQ multiplex PCR reads, TCRdb called clonotypes with MiXCR, one entry per CDR3 protein. The repertoire holds some 130,000 distinct CDR3 sequences, with approximately 95% as singletons. The CDR3 length is 14 residues. Germline CDR1 SGDLS, CDR2 YYNGEE. The trim removed 6 bases at V and 5 bases at J, leaving 7 bases unmatched. The chain has TRBV9 and TRBJ2-1; 8 bases are a match to TRBD1. The sequence was collected from a human donor with Susac syndrome. The sample consisted of CD8+ T cells from PBMCs. This chain's CDR3 is CASNPTQGDNEQFF. The CDR3 DNA reads as TGTGCCAGCAACCCTACACAGGGGGACAATGAGCAGTTCTTC.